This is a list of T cell receptor beta chains from one sample in a study of blood T cells in healthy people across ages. TCRdb ran MiXCR on the 5' RACE reads and lists one entry per CDR3 protein. Seen here are hundreds of thousands of distinct CDR3 sequences, 49% observed once, and the top ten hold roughly 31%. The material sequenced was blood. The receptor source for this set is a woman between 55 and 75 years old in good health. Each CDR3 is given with its conserved first and last residue. A D gene is named only where the DNA matches it firmly. Size values are once, few and many counts, or a class for expanded clones, and some rows have none.

D	V	J	size	CDR3
.	TRBV27	TRBJ2-4	few	CASSLSGTVQTGQYF
.	TRBV7-9	TRBJ2-7	once	CASSFNQGYEQYF
.	TRBV6-4	TRBJ2-1	once	CASSARLGPNEQFF
.	TRBV14	TRBJ2-7	.	CAGSRGEAYEQYF
TRBD2	TRBV4-3	TRBJ2-7	few	CASSQLAGGRDTYEQYF
TRBD2	TRBV4-3	TRBJ2-5	.	CAGSPGLADNQETQYF
.	TRBV6-6	TRBJ1-2	.	CASRSTPVYGYTF
.	TRBV9	TRBJ2-1	.	CASSPSGTVSYNEQFF
.	TRBV29-1	TRBJ2-7	.	CSVAPGSAGYEQYF
.	TRBV28	TRBJ2-5	.	CASSSDVNLGRETQYF
.	TRBV20-1	TRBJ1-4	.	CSARVPDRKLFF
.	TRBV5-1	TRBJ2-3	few	CASSPYRGADTDTQYF
.	TRBV9	TRBJ2-3	.	CASSPRGGQGTDTQYF
TRBD1	TRBV29-1	TRBJ2-1	few	CSVPTGLVEQFF
.	TRBV27	TRBJ2-2	.	CASSSGVGELFF
.	TRBV3-1	TRBJ2-2	.	CASSERTYNAGELFF
TRBD1	TRBV7-3	TRBJ1-2	.	CASSADRLNYGYTF
TRBD1	TRBV20-1	TRBJ2-7	.	CSAEGGQGTYEQYF
.	TRBV6-2/TRBV6-3	TRBJ2-7	.	CASSYSASSYEQYF
.	TRBV12-3/TRBV12-4	TRBJ2-2	few	CASSLAGGAGELFF
.	TRBV7-6	.	.	CASSLAASSYNEQYF
.	TRBV30	TRBJ1-4	.	CAWRNPEKLFF
TRBD1	TRBV28	TRBJ2-7	.	CASSPPGQWGREQYF
.	TRBV20-1	TRBJ2-1	many	CSAKLAGRVNEQFF
.	TRBV12-3/TRBV12-4	TRBJ2-3	.	CASSLQGRNTDTQYF
.	TRBV12-3/TRBV12-4	TRBJ2-7	.	CASRYSGGYEQYF
.	TRBV27	TRBJ2-4	.	CASSLGTGLAKNIQYF
TRBD2	TRBV6-5	TRBJ2-7	.	CASSYSISGSSYEQYF
.	TRBV6-6	TRBJ1-1	.	CASASRQTLNTEAFF
TRBD2	TRBV12-5	TRBJ2-2	.	CASGFTGLAGGLTGFNTGELFF
TRBD1	TRBV4-3	TRBJ2-7	few	CASSQGDRRTYEQYF
TRBD2	TRBV20-1	TRBJ2-7	once	CSARGFKSGSKNEQYF
.	TRBV12-3/TRBV12-4	TRBJ1-6	few	CASSLSRSYSPLHF
.	TRBV6-1	TRBJ1-2	.	CASSVQMGGYTF
TRBD1	TRBV6-2/TRBV6-3	TRBJ1-1	.	CASSLYRGPPNTEAFF
.	TRBV5-1	TRBJ2-5	.	CASVESIRETQYF
TRBD2	TRBV3-1	TRBJ2-2	.	CASSPFSGSAGELFF
.	TRBV7-2	TRBJ1-5	.	CASSSSPEGSQPQHF
TRBD2	TRBV20-1	TRBJ2-1	.	CSAPTSGRAGNEQFF
.	TRBV6-5	TRBJ1-5	few	CASSYSRDNQPQHF
.	TRBV6-5	TRBJ2-1	.	CASSYYGPTGYNEQFF